Below are 28 T cell receptor beta chains sequenced from a single sample in a study of blood T cell repertoires in COVID-19. Some clones are missing from TCRdb's copy, which holds only in-frame ones; the method was immunoSEQ multiplex PCR. This sample has roughly 200,000 clones, with 86% found just once. Sequences were obtained from PBMCs or T cells enriched from blood (not recorded which). These receptors came from a man aged 35-49 years with acute COVID-19.

This clone has a single count. V is TRBV30 and J is TRBJ2-2, with TRBD1 matching 7 bases. Germline CDR1 GTSNPN, CDR2 SVGIG (reference sequence). This CDR3 has 16 amino acids. The junction had 7 bases not matched to a gene; V was cut back by 0 bases and J by 3 bases. The CDR3 coding sequence is TGTGCCTGGAGTGTACCACCCAGGGGGTACACCGGGGAGCTGTTTTTT. Protein product: CAWSVPPRGYTGELFF.

The chain recombines TRBV19 with TRBJ1-2; 8 bases agree with TRBD1. CDR1 and CDR2 (germline): LNHDA, SQIVND (reference sequence). The ends lost 5 bases at V and 2 bases at J; junction bases unmatched: 4. CDR3 length: 14 residues. The CDR3 coding sequence is TGTGCCAGTAGTCGCCGGGACAGGAACTATGGCTACACCTTC. Its translation: CASSRRDRNYGYTF.

This clone was found once. The chain uses TRBV21-1 and TRBJ2-5; TRBD2 is the table's D call, not checked against the DNA. TRBV21-1 is termed a pseudogene. The CDR3 has 16 amino acids. CDR3 coding DNA: TGTGCCAGCAGCATACCGGGACTAGCGGGAGTAGAGACCCAGTACTTC. Translation gives CASSIPGLAGVETQYF.

The V call is TRBV19, the J call TRBJ2-5, with 9 bases matching TRBD1. The CDR3 consists of 15 residues. Trimming cost V 3 bases and J 5 bases; bases outside gene matches: 7. Germline V gene data show CDR1 as LNHDA and CDR2 as SQIVND (reference sequence). CDR3 nucleotide sequence: TGTGCCAGTAGTATCCGGGACAGGGTAAGGGAGACCCAGTACTTC. Protein product: CASSIRDRVRETQYF.

The rearrangement links TRBV28 to TRBJ1-2; weak D call: TRBD1 (6 bases). Germline values: CDR1 MDHEN, CDR2 SYDVKM. This CDR3 has 14 residues. V dropped 4 bases and J dropped 4 bases, with 13 bases sitting between them. The CDR3 nucleotides are TGTGCCAGCAGTTCGTCCAGGGGCGCCTATGGCTACACCTTC. Its protein is CASSSSRGAYGYTF.

V is TRBV28 and J is TRBJ1-2, with 7 bases that match TRBD1. V shed 5 bases and J 2 bases; nucleotides not matched to a gene: 5. Germline values: CDR1 MDHEN, CDR2 SYDVKM. The CDR3 sequence is 14 residues long. For the CDR3, the DNA is TGTGCCAGCAGTATCCAGGGACAGAACTATGGCTACACCTTC. Protein: CASSIQGQNYGYTF.

The V and J genes are TRBV19 and TRBJ1-3; 7 nucleotides agree with TRBD1. CDR3 length equals 16 residues. CDR1 is LNHDA, CDR2 SQIVND, per germline (reference sequence). Written as DNA, the CDR3 is TGTGGTTTTAACGCCCGGGGGCAGGGGGTAGGAAACACCATATATTTT. Amino acid sequence: CGFNARGQGVGNTIYF.

This chain links TRBV11-2 with TRBJ1-3; TRBD1 is a possible D gene (6 bases). The CDR3 spans 17 residues. Germline CDR1 reads SGHAT; CDR2 reads FQNNGV. Trimming stripped 1 base from V and 0 bases from J, with 13 bases between. The CDR3 DNA sequence: TGTGCCAGCAGCTTAGGGTACAGGGCGCACTCTGGAAACACCATATATTTT. Protein product: CASSLGYRAHSGNTIYF.

The rearrangement uses TRBV5-1 and TRBJ1-1; 8 bases fit TRBD1. The CDR3 has 18 residues. V was clipped by 0 bases and J by 3 bases; unmatched bases: 13. Germline CDR1 is SGHRS and CDR2 is YFSETQ. CDR3 DNA: TGCGCCAGCAGCTTGGCCTCTAATTACGGACAGGGCTACACTGAAGCTTTCTTT. Translating gives CASSLASNYGQGYTEAFF. The full variable domain, with the rest looked up from reference TRBV5-1 and TRBJ1-1, is KAGVTQTPRYLIKTRGQQVTLSCSPISGHRSVSWYQQTPGQGLQFLFEYFSETQRNKGNFPGRFSGRQFSNSRSEMNVSTLELGDSALYLCASSLASNYGQGYTEAFFGQGTRLTVV.

The chain uses TRBV9 and TRBJ2-3, with TRBD2 matching 14 bases. V was clipped by 3 bases and J by 7 bases; unmatched bases: 7. The CDR3 has 16 amino acids. Germline V lookup: CDR1 SGDLS, CDR2 YYNGEE. CDR3 nucleotide sequence: TGTGCCAGCAGCGAGGGACTAGCGGGAGCCCTACATACGCAGTATTTT. Translating gives CASSEGLAGALHTQYF.

The rearrangement links TRBV7-9 to TRBJ1-1, with D unclear. The CDR3 is made up of 14 amino acids. CDR1 is SEHNR, CDR2 FQNEAQ, per germline (reference sequence). V lost 2 bases and J 5 bases, leaving 12 bases between the germline ends. CDR3 amino acids: CASSLREGWTEAFF. As DNA, the CDR3 is TGTGCCAGCAGCTTAAGGGAGGGTTGGACTGAAGCTTTCTTT.

The chain has TRBV7-2 and TRBJ2-1; D possibly corresponds to TRBD2 (6 bases). CDR3 length: 12 amino acids. CDR1 and CDR2 (germline): SGHTA, FQGNSA. V lost 3 bases to trimming and J lost 9 bases, with 9 bases between them. For the CDR3, the DNA is TGTGCCAGCAGCTTGGGGACTGTTGAGCAGTTCTTC. This codes for CASSLGTVEQFF.

This clone appeared a single time. The chain recombines TRBV27 with TRBJ2-1; the D gene is possibly TRBD2 (5 bases). Germline CDR1 MNHEY, CDR2 SMNVEV (reference sequence). Trimming cost V 6 bases and J 8 bases, with 23 bases left between them. CDR3 size: 16 residues. The CDR3 here is CASRPLGLGSPHEQFF. The CDR3 region has the DNA TGTGCCAGCAGGCCCTTGGGTTTAGGGAGCCCGCATGAGCAGTTCTTC.

The rearrangement uses TRBV10-3 and TRBJ2-7; 7 positions match TRBD1. The length of the CDR3 is 13 residues. The V gene end was trimmed by 9 bases and the J gene end by 4 bases; junction bases not matched to a gene: 9. CDR1 ENHRY and CDR2 SYGVKD come from the germline V gene. The CDR3 sequence: CAIKTGPQYEQYF. In DNA form, the CDR3 reads TGTGCCATAAAGACAGGGCCTCAGTACGAGCAGTACTTC.

This clone was recorded only once. This chain links TRBV10-3 with TRBJ2-7; D call uncertain. The V gene lost 3 bases and the J gene lost 0 bases, with 9 bases spanning the gap. CDR3 size: 14 residues. From germline, CDR1 is ENHRY and CDR2 SYGVKD. CDR3 protein: CAISDLPVSYEQYF. As DNA, the CDR3 is TGTGCCATCAGTGACCTTCCGGTCTCCTACGAGCAGTACTTC.

V and J are TRBV4-1 and TRBJ2-7, with a possible D match to TRBD2 (6 bases). Trimming took off 0 bases at V and 3 bases at J, with 6 bases between the two ends. From germline, CDR1 is MGHRA and CDR2 YSYEKL. The CDR3 covers 13 residues. The CDR3 region is CASSQEGGYEQYF. DNA for the CDR3: TGCGCCAGCAGCCAAGAGGGGGGCTACGAGCAGTACTTC.

The chain joins TRBV5-4 to TRBJ1-1; 7 bases agree with TRBD1. Germline-derived CDR1 and CDR2 are SGHNT and YYREEE (reference sequence). The V segment lost 4 bases and the J segment 4 bases; nucleotides outside the gene matches: 10. The length of the CDR3 is 15 residues. CDR3 sequence: CASSLDLDRPTEAFF. In DNA, the CDR3 is TGTGCCAGCAGCCTAGACCTGGACAGGCCCACTGAAGCTTTCTTT.

The gene calls are TRBV29-1 and TRBJ2-7, with 11 bases identical to TRBD1. The germline V gene encodes CDR1 SQVTM and CDR2 ANQGSEA. There are 14 residues in the CDR3. The J segment lost 4 bases and the V segment lost 7 bases, leaving 9 bases of the junction unmatched. CDR3 region: CSAARGTGGYEQYF. Here the CDR3 DNA reads TGCAGCGCCGCTCGGGGGACAGGGGGGTACGAGCAGTACTTC.

A few counts support this clone. The chain joins TRBV3-1 (or the pseudogene TRBV3-2) to TRBJ2-7, with D maybe TRBD2 (7 bases). CDR1 and CDR2 (germline): LGHDT, YNNKEL (reference sequence). The ends were cut back, 6 bases at V and 7 bases at J, with 16 bases in the middle. There are 13 residues in the CDR3. CDR3 amino acids: CASRRGGRQEQYF. CDR3 sequence (DNA): TGTGCCAGCAGGAGGGGGGGGCGCCAGGAGCAGTACTTC.

The V call is TRBV29-1, the J call TRBJ1-4, with TRBD1 matching 9 bases. The junction had 7 bases not matched to a gene; V was cut back by 6 bases and J by 2 bases. Germline CDR1 reads SQVTM; CDR2 reads ANQGSEA. CDR3 length equals 15 residues. DNA for the CDR3: TGCAGCGTCGCAACAGGGGGCACCACTAATGAAAAACTGTTTTTT. This sequence encodes CSVATGGTTNEKLFF.

The gene calls are TRBV27 and TRBJ1-5; weak D call: TRBD1 (6 bases). V lost 6 bases and J lost 6, with 21 bases in between. The CDR3 has 16 residues. Per germline, CDR1 MNHEY and CDR2 SMNVEV (reference sequence). CDR3 residues: CASSPIPGRGGQPQHF. CDR3 sequence (DNA): TGTGCCAGCAGCCCTATCCCGGGGAGGGGGGGTCAGCCCCAGCATTTT.

The gene calls are TRBV7-2 and TRBJ2-3; 12 nucleotides match TRBD2. The CDR3 loop spans 17 amino acids. V lost 6 bases, J lost 0 bases, and 7 bases stayed unmatched. CDR1 SGHTA and CDR2 FQGNSA come from the germline V gene. The CDR3 coding sequence is TGTGCCAGCAGTCACGGGACTAGCGGGCCTAGCACAGATACGCAGTATTTT. Protein sequence: CASSHGTSGPSTDTQYF. Full variable domain (rest looked up from reference TRBV7-2 and TRBJ2-3): GAGVSQSPSNKVTEKGKDVELRCDPISGHTALYWYRQSLGQGLEFLIYFQGNSAPDKSGLPSDRFSAERTGGSVSTLTIQRTQQEDSAVYLCASSHGTSGPSTDTQYFGPGTRLTVL.

The rearrangement links TRBV19 to TRBJ2-1, with D perhaps matching TRBD2 (5 bases). The CDR3 consists of 14 residues. V lost 3 bases, J lost 12 bases, and 18 bases lay in between. Per germline, CDR1 LNHDA and CDR2 SQIVND (reference sequence). CDR3 sequence reads: CASSIGDTSLRQFF. The CDR3, as DNA: TGTGCCAGTAGTATCGGGGATACATCCCTCAGGCAGTTCTTC.

This clone was recorded a few times. J is TRBJ2-7 and V is TRBV10-3, with 7 positions matching TRBD2. The CDR3 is 13 amino acids. Germline V gives CDR1 ENHRY, CDR2 SYGVKD. The V segment lost 6 bases and the J segment 6 bases; nucleotides outside the gene matches: 8. The CDR3 coding sequence is TGTGCCATCAGCCGGGACTACACCCTCGAGCAGTACTTC. Translating gives CAISRDYTLEQYF.

This chain joins TRBV19 and TRBJ2-2; 8 bases map to TRBD1. Germline CDR1 is LNHDA and CDR2 is SQIVND (reference sequence). V lost 5 bases, J lost 7 bases, and 6 bases stayed unmatched. The CDR3 is 14 amino acids. The CDR3 loop is CASSETGVGGELFF. CDR3 in DNA: TGTGCCAGTAGTGAGACAGGGGTAGGCGGGGAGCTGTTTTTT. Full variable domain (remainder filled in from reference TRBV19 and TRBJ2-2): DGGITQSPKYLFRKEGQNVTLSCEQNLNHDAMYWYRQDPGQGLRLIYYSQIVNDFQKGDIAEGYSVSREKKESFPLTVTSAQKNPTAFYLCASSETGVGGELFFGEGSRLTVL.

The gene calls are TRBV6-1 and TRBJ2-2; 7 bases line up with TRBD2. The V and J ends lost 0 bases and 3 bases, in that order; junction bases with no gene match: 1. Germline-derived CDR1 and CDR2 are MNHNS and SASEGT. The CDR3 contains 15 residues. The CDR3 spells CASSEAAGYTGELFF. For the CDR3, the DNA is TGTGCCAGCAGTGAAGCAGCGGGGTACACCGGGGAGCTGTTTTTT.

In this sample, this clone turned up once. Other DNA sequences in this sample translate to the same CDR3. The chain couples TRBV5-1 to TRBJ1-5; D gene ambiguous. CDR3 size: 14 residues. Trimming stripped 4 bases from V and 2 bases from J, with 10 bases between. The germline V gene encodes CDR1 SGHRS and CDR2 YFSETQ. CDR3 in amino acids: CASSLDGGNQPQHF. CDR3 bases: TGCGCCAGCAGCCTGGACGGAGGCAATCAGCCCCAGCATTTT.

The rearrangement links TRBV30 to TRBJ2-7; 7 bases fit TRBD1. Germline loops: CDR1 GTSNPN, CDR2 SVGIG (reference sequence). J lost 6 bases, V lost 0 bases, and 11 bases had no gene match. The CDR3 loop spans 15 amino acids. The CDR3 bases are TGTGCCTGGAGTGTGTTAAGGGGGCGCCTCAGCGAGCAGTACTTC. Protein product: CAWSVLRGRLSEQYF.